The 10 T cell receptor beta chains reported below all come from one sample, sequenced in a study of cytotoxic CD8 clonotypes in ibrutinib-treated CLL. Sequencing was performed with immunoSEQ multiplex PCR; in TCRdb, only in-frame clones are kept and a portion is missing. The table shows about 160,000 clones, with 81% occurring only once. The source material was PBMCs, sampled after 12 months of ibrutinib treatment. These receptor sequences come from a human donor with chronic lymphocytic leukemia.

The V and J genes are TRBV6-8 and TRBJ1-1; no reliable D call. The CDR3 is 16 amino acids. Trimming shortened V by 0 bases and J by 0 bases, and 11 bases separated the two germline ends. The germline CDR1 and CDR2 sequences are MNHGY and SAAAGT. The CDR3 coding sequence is TGTGCCAGCAGTTACTCCTCGTTTGAGGTGAACACTGAAGCTTTCTTT. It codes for CASSYSSFEVNTEAFF.

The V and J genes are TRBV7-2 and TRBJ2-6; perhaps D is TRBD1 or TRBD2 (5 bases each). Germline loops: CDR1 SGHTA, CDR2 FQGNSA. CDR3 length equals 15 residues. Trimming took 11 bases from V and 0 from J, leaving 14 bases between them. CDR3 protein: CAVGDGVSGANVLTF. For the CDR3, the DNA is TGTGCCGTAGGGGACGGGGTCTCTGGGGCCAACGTCCTGACTTTC.

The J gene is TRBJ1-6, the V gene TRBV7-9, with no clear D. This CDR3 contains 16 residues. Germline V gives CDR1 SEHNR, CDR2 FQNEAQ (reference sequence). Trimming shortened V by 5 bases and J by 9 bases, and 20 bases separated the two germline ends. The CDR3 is CASSRSLRTKGSPLHF. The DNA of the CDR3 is TGTGCCAGCAGCCGCAGTTTACGGACCAAGGGTTCACCCCTCCACTTT.

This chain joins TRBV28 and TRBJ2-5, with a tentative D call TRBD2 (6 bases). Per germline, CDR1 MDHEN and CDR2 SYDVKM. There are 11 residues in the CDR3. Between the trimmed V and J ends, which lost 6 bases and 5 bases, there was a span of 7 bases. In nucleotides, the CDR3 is TGTGCCAGCAGCCGGGGGGAGACCCAGTACTTC. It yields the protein CASSRGETQYF.

For the CDR3, the DNA is TGTGCCAGTAGTATTAAACTGACCCCTGCGAACACTGAAGCTTTCTTT. Its protein is CASSIKLTPANTEAFF. The chain employs TRBV19 and TRBJ1-1; D ambiguous. Trimming took 3 bases from V and 1 from J, leaving 15 bases between them. This CDR3 comprises 16 residues. The germline V gene has CDR1 LNHDA and CDR2 SQIVND (reference sequence).

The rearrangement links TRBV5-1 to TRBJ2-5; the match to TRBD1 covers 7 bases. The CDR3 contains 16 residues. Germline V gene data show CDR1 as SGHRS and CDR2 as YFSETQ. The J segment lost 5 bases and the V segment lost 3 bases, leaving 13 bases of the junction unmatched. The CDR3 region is CASSWGPGQLTETQYF. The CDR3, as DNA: TGCGCCAGCAGCTGGGGTCCGGGACAGCTAACGGAGACCCAGTACTTC.

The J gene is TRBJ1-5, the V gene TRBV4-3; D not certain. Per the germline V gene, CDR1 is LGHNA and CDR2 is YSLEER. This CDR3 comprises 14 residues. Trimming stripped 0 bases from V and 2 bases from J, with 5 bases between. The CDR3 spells CASSQESGNQPQHF. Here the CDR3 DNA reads TGCGCCAGCAGCCAAGAGTCAGGCAATCAGCCCCAGCATTTT.

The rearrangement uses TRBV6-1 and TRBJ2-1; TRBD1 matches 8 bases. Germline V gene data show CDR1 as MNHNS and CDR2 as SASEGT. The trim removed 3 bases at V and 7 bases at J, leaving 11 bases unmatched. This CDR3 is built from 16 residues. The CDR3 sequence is CASSDTTWTGRNEQFF. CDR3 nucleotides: TGTGCCAGCAGTGACACGACTTGGACAGGGAGAAATGAGCAGTTCTTC.

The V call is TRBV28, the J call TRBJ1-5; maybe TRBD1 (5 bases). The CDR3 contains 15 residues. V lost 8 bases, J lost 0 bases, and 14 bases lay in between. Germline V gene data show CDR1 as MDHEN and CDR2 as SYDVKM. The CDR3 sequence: CASASGGVSNQPQHF. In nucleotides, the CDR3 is TGTGCCAGCGCCTCGGGAGGGGTTAGCAATCAGCCCCAGCATTTT.

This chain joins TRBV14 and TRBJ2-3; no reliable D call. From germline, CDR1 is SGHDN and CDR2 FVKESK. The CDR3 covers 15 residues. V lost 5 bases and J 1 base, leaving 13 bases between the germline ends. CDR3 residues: CASSDWAYGTDTQYF. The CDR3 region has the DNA TGTGCCAGCAGCGATTGGGCATACGGCACAGATACGCAGTATTTT.